This T cell receptor (beta chain) was recorded in a study of early T cells in non-severe SARS-CoV-2 infection. Study-wide context: Chains from this unsorted whole-blood bulk RNA could not be paired. Points from the study as a whole: Private and CD4 specificities were missed by VDJdb matching, which favored anti-spike CD8 responses.

Of note for this clonotype: The antigen is not known.

The protocol attached unique molecular identifiers to individual cDNA molecules. One entry per CDR3 protein, called by TCRdb with MiXCR from the 5' RACE reads. Of 50,000 to 75,000 distinct CDR3 sequences listed, 12% are singletons. Looked up from germline, CDR1 is WNHNN and CDR2 is SYGVQD (reference sequence). V lost 9 bases to trimming and J lost 5 bases, with 8 bases between them. The CDR3 is 11 residues long. The chain is built from TRBV10-1 and TRBJ2-1, with D unresolved. The sample in question was whole blood, obtained at baseline. The source is an adult who was a healthcare worker with PCR-confirmed SARS-CoV-2 infection or an uninfected control (not recorded which). The donor label of this sample is uncertain. The CDR3, as DNA: TGCGCCAGTTCGGCTGACAATGAGCAGTTCTTC. It specifies CASSADNEQFF.